This TCR beta chain was found in a study of blood T cells in healthy people across ages. Notes on this clonotype: The antigen is unknown.

A sample-barcoded 5' primer and a J-beta primer mix were used in a second PCR of about 6 to 11 cycles. TCRdb used MiXCR to reprocess the 5' RACE reads, holding one entry per CDR3 protein. The sample consists of about 1.4 million distinct CDR3 sequences, around 55% of them appearing once. The CDR3 contains 13 residues. The V and J ends lost 7 bases and 4 bases respectively, with 14 bases between them. Germline CDR1 DFQATT, CDR2 SNEGSKA (reference sequence). Total RNA amounts of at least 5 micrograms were extracted per sample. Study-wide results and caveats: Across samples, TCR beta diversity tracked strongly with naive T cell percentage. Older age coincided with a roughly linear decline in TCR beta diversity per million T cells. More naive CD4+ cells and higher diversity were found in long-lived than in aged donors.

This TCR was sampled from a man younger than 35 in good health. Material for sequencing was blood. The V and J genes are TRBV20-1 and TRBJ1-5; D is undetermined. CDR3 coding DNA: TGCAGTGGGAGGGAGGGCGCGAATCAGCCCCAGCATTTT. This sequence encodes CSGREGANQPQHF.